Listed below are T cell receptor beta chains from one sample, sequenced in a study of T cells in tuberculosis. Repertoires were generated with immunoSEQ multiplex PCR, while TCRdb's copy carries only in-frame clones and drops some. Altogether more than 30,000 clones are present, approximately 96% being singletons, with the ten largest covering roughly 5.7%. Sequenced material: PBMCs. Receptor source: a donor aged 10-35 years with latent tuberculosis or without tuberculosis infection. CDR3s include the opening cysteine and the closing phenylalanine or tryptophan.

j_call: TRBJ2-1; v_call: TRBV5-8; cdr3_aa: CASSLLMTGRSYNEQFF
j_call: TRBJ2-4; v_call: TRBV2; cdr3_aa: CASVGSAIRLAKNIQYF
j_call: TRBJ1-1; v_call: TRBV18; cdr3_aa: CASSPRTELNTEAFF
j_call: TRBJ1-1; v_call: TRBV5-4; cdr3_aa: CASSPGVRSEAFF
j_call: TRBJ1-5; v_call: TRBV4-1; cdr3_aa: CASSQDLTGNSNQPQHF
j_call: TRBJ2-7; v_call: TRBV27; cdr3_aa: CASGHRAHEQYF
j_call: TRBJ1-4; v_call: TRBV5-4; cdr3_aa: CASSRQSASEEKLFF
j_call: TRBJ1-1; v_call: TRBV19; cdr3_aa: CASSRDRGGTEAFF
j_call: TRBJ2-7; v_call: TRBV6-5; cdr3_aa: CASSYSLAGSYEQYF
j_call: TRBJ2-1; v_call: TRBV7-8; cdr3_aa: CASSPGLAGVNEQFF
j_call: TRBJ2-7; v_call: TRBV11-2; cdr3_aa: CASSRYRGLDEQYF
j_call: TRBJ1-1; v_call: TRBV5-1; cdr3_aa: CASRSSSDKNTEAFF
j_call: TRBJ2-1; v_call: TRBV6-1; cdr3_aa: CATREPGGDEQFF
j_call: TRBJ2-5; v_call: TRBV5-4; cdr3_aa: CASSFGLAGLGTQYF
j_call: TRBJ2-7; v_call: TRBV5-4; cdr3_aa: CASSSHSGGGYEQYF
j_call: TRBJ1-2; v_call: TRBV20-1; cdr3_aa: CSVLQGYGYTF
j_call: TRBJ1-1; v_call: TRBV13; cdr3_aa: CASSPYFGRGTKVTEAFF
j_call: TRBJ2-4; v_call: TRBV27; cdr3_aa: CASSTGGFRAKNIQYF
j_call: TRBJ1-1; v_call: TRBV29-1; cdr3_aa: CSVGKDRYVPEAFF
j_call: TRBJ1-1; v_call: TRBV7-6; cdr3_aa: CASSLPGVTEAFF
j_call: TRBJ2-1; v_call: TRBV2; cdr3_aa: CASTRYRDNEQFF
j_call: TRBJ2-7; v_call: TRBV28; cdr3_aa: CASSPQGYEQYF
j_call: TRBJ2-5; v_call: TRBV11-2; cdr3_aa: CASSQLDKTGGKETQYF
j_call: TRBJ2-7; v_call: TRBV5-4; cdr3_aa: CASSFGRGGVAYEQYF
j_call: TRBJ2-1; v_call: TRBV29-1; cdr3_aa: CSAYSGSSYNEQFF
j_call: TRBJ1-3; v_call: TRBV6-1; cdr3_aa: CASSEEDSSGNTIYF
j_call: TRBJ2-3; v_call: TRBV6-5; cdr3_aa: CASSYSAVSSTDTQYF
j_call: TRBJ1-1; v_call: TRBV4-1; cdr3_aa: CASSQVSTGFTEAFF
j_call: TRBJ2-3; v_call: TRBV29-1; cdr3_aa: CSHFGLAGVVGSTDTQYF
j_call: TRBJ2-3; v_call: TRBV11-3; cdr3_aa: CASSLGGTGTSGTDTQYF